This TCR beta chain derives from a study of tissue T cells after allogeneic stem cell transplantation. Study-wide findings and caveats: The patient cohort was small and clinically heterogeneous, with limited sampling depth.

The V end lost 0 bases, the J end lost 1 base, and 6 bases lay between the germline ends. CDR1 GFQATS and CDR2 STVNSAI come from the germline V gene. This CDR3 spans 14 amino acids. Worth noting for this clone: Its matching antigen is unknown. Mouse names are used for the genes. The observed sequence ends 1 residue before the CDR3 terminus, with the missing tail filled in from the germline J gene.

Some clones are missing from TCRdb's copy, which holds only in-frame ones; the method was immunoSEQ multiplex PCR. The data hold 20,000 to 25,000 clones, with about 70% observed a single time. J is TRBJ2-2 and V is TRBV20, with D perhaps TRBD1 (6 bases). This TCR was sampled from a female BALB/c mouse in good health. MHC haplotype: H2-d. Sequenced material: blood. CDR3 loop: CGARDRGNTGQLYF. CDR3 bases read: TGTGGTGCTAGGGACAGGGGAAACACCGGGCAGCTCTAC.